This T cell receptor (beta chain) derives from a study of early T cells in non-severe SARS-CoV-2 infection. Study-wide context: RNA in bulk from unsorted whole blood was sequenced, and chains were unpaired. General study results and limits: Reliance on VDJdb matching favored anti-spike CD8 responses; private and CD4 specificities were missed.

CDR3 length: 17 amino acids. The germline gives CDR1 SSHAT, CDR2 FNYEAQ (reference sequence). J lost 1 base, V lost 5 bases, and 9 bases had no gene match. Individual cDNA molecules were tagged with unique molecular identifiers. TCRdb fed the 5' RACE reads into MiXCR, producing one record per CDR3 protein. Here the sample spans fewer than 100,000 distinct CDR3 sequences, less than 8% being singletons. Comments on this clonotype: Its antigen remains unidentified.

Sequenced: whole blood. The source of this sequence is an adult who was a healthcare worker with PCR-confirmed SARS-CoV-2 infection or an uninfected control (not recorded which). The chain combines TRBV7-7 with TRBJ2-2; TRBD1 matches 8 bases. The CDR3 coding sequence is TGTGCCAGCAGCCAAAATCCAGGGGGCCAGAACACCGGGGAGCTGTTTTTT. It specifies CASSQNPGGQNTGELFF.